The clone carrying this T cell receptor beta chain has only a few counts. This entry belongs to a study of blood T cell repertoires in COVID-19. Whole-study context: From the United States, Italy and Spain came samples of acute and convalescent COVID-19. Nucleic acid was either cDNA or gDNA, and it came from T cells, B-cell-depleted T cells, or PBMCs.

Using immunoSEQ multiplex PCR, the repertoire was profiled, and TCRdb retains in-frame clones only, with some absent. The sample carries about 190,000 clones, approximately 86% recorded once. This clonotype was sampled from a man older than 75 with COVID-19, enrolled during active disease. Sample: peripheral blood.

The CDR3 coding sequence is TGCGCCAGCAGCCTAAGGACAGGGGACTCCGAGCAGTACTTC. Translated: CASSLRTGDSEQYF. The rearrangement links TRBV5-1 to TRBJ2-7, with TRBD1 matching 9 bases. Germline V lookup: CDR1 SGHRS, CDR2 YFSETQ. This CDR3 has 14 amino acids. V lost 4 bases to trimming and J lost 6 bases; unmatched junction nucleotides: 8.